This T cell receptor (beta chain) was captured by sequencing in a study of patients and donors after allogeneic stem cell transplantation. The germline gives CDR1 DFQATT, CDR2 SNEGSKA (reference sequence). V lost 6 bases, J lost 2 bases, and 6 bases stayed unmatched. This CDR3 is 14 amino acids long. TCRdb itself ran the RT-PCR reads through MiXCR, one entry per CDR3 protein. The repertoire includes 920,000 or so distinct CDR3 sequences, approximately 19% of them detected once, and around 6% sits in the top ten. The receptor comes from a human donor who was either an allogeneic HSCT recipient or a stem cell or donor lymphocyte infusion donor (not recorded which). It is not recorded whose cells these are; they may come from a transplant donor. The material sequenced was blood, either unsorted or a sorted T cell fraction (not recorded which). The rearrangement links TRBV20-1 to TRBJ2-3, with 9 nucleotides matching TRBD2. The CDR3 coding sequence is TGCAGTGCAGCGGGGGGAGGGAACACAGATACGCAGTATTTT. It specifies CSAAGGGNTDTQYF.